These T cell receptor beta chains were read from a single sample in a study of breast tumors, draining lymph nodes, adjacent tissues. TCRdb re-derived calls from the multiplex PCR reads in MiXCR, one entry per CDR3 protein. Here the sample spans about 25,000 distinct CDR3 sequences, about 25% being singletons. Material for sequencing was breast tumor tissue. Receptor source: a female donor with breast cancer. Some clones in this sample may be carry-over from other donors' samples. Both conserved end residues are part of each CDR3. The D gene is left open where the match is weak. Not every row has a clone size; where given, it reads once, few, many or a size class.

J gene,V gene,D gene,clone size,CDR3 protein,CDR3 DNA
TRBJ1-5,TRBV2,TRBD1,many,CASSERGQGWPQHF,TGTGCCAGCAGTGAAAGGGGACAGGGATGGCCCCAGCATTTT
TRBJ2-7,TRBV5-1,TRBD1,many,CASSSGQGSPYEQYF,TGCGCCAGCAGCTCCGGACAGGGCTCCCCCTACGAGCAGTACTTC
TRBJ2-1,TRBV3-1,TRBD1,many,CASSQADRGQFF,TGTGCCAGCAGCCAAGCTGACAGGGGGCAGTTCTTC
TRBJ2-1,TRBV7-8,TRBD2,many,CASSLAPGGPSSSYNEQFF,TGTGCCAGCAGCTTAGCGCCGGGGGGGCCTAGTAGCTCCTACAATGAGCAGTTCTTC
TRBJ2-2,TRBV4-1,NA,many,CASSQSPGPTGELFF,TGCGCCAGCAGCCAATCTCCCGGGCCCACCGGGGAGCTGTTTTTT
TRBJ2-3,TRBV20-1,TRBD2,many,CSAPPRLAGDTQYF,TGCAGTGCGCCCCCTCGGCTAGCGGGAGATACGCAGTATTTT
TRBJ2-1,TRBV15,TRBD2,NA,CATNREERGGWSEQFF,TGTGCCACCAACAGAGAAGAGCGGGGAGGGTGGAGTGAGCAGTTCTTC
TRBJ2-7,TRBV3-1,TRBD2,NA,CASSHSGRGVSLSIYEQYF,TGTGCCAGCAGCCATAGCGGGAGAGGGGTATCCCTATCTATCTACGAGCAGTACTTC
TRBJ2-3,TRBV30,NA,many,CAWKWASTDTQYF,TGTGCCTGGAAATGGGCTAGCACAGATACGCAGTATTTT
TRBJ1-5,TRBV28,TRBD1,many,CASSLRTGGLVQPQHF,TGTGCCAGCAGTTTGAGGACAGGGGGTTTGGTTCAGCCCCAGCATTTT
TRBJ2-7,TRBV7-9,TRBD1,many,CASSRLQGTSYEQYF,TGTGCCAGCAGCCGGTTACAGGGGACCTCCTACGAGCAGTACTTC
TRBJ1-4,TRBV5-6,NA,many,CASSLMDEKLFF,TGTGCCAGCAGCTTGATGGATGAAAAACTGTTTTTT